The clone carrying this T cell receptor (beta chain) was seen a single time. This sample was included in a study of T cell changes during pregnancy in multiple sclerosis. Generated by immunoSEQ multiplex PCR, the TCRdb table keeps only in-frame clones and is missing some. In the table there are under 85,000 clones, 75% to 95% of which are singletons. The CDR3 sequence is 16 residues long. J lost 3 bases, V lost 0 bases, and 5 bases had no gene match. CDR1 and CDR2 from the germline V gene are SGHNT and YYREEE (reference sequence). This chain joins TRBV5-4 and TRBJ2-1, with 8 positions matching TRBD2. This clonotype originated in a female donor with multiple sclerosis, enrolled in a pregnancy study. The sequencing used peripheral blood, collected in the third trimester of pregnancy. The CDR3 DNA reads as TGTGCCAGCAGCTTGGATCTGGCGGGGGGCTACAATGAGCAGTTCTTC. Encoded protein: CASSLDLAGGYNEQFF.